The T cell receptor beta chain under discussion was sequenced for a study of cytomegalovirus exposure and HLA in healthy donors listed by TCRdb under 2017. Regarding the complete study: An earlier analysis of several hundred of the donors reported 276 Gb of sequence data and about 100 million unique TCR beta sequences from approximately 180 million T cells. Roughly 300 gigabases of sequencing data and 91 million or so unique TCR sequences made up an early release that covered roughly 670 HLA-typed donors. Of the 300 to 500 genotyped donors, 65% to 90% were placed in the genetic ancestry cluster associated with self-reported Caucasian donors. The study was designed to test whether signatures of past pathogen exposure could be identified by cataloging public T cell receptors. The study used immunosequencing to profile the T cell repertoires of 666 subjects and linked those repertoires to cytomegalovirus serostatus. In addition to the first cohort of 666 subjects, a separate validation cohort of approximately 130 different subjects was used. High-throughput TCR immunosequencing, statistical association of individual TCRs with disease status, and machine learning were combined to predict cytomegalovirus infection status. To study patterns of TCR occurrence, a later analysis re-analyzed previously published TCR beta repertoires from several hundred donors and added high-resolution HLA genotyping. In the later analysis, no new phenotypic data were used to find candidate immune exposures; instead, reliance was placed on TCR beta sequences and their occurrence across donors. To decide whether each TCR beta V gene segment behaved as functional or pseudogenic, an earlier analysis of 587 of the donors relied on high-throughput TCR beta sequencing. Donor age, sex, ethnicity and CMV serostatus were compiled together with the repertoire data. A later genetic analysis used genome-wide SNP genotypes for about three fifths of the roughly 700 donors, treating that subset as a discovery cohort. All discovery cohort repertoires had been generated on a single sequencing platform. Class I and class II HLA loci were covered by the typing at four-digit resolution. Typing coverage varied by locus: about 620-630 donors for A, B, C, DRB1 and DQB1; roughly 510 for DQA1; more than 600 for DPA1; 450 to 480 for DPB1. Four to six DR-DQ haplotypes were handled as single units for association and clustering, since linkage in the cohort was strong. Across around 400 genotyped donors of the cohort, an average of about 220,000 unique TCR beta nucleotide sequences per donor were sequenced, and roughly a sixth of those sequences were non-productive.

In the case of this clone: What antigen it recognizes has not been identified. Qualities for individual bases were not recorded, and no much larger clone is one base off.

Summary of the overall study and its limitations: The classifier was reported to diagnose cytomegalovirus status with high specificity and sensitivity in both the original and validation cohorts. According to the authors, the approach could potentially be generalized to other disease states and immunological phenotypes. An association between a missense DCLRE1C variant and V-gene and J-gene trimming of TCR beta chains was found in a later genetic analysis and replicated in an independent cohort. Most CMV-associated TCR beta chains appeared to be HLA-restricted in a later analysis, and the HLA associations seemed to be driven largely by CMV exposure. In a later analysis, HLA-associated TCR beta chains showed more clonal expansion and lower generation probabilities than non-associated chains that were equally common. In a later analysis, several top co-occurrence clusters were reported to appear linked to parvovirus B19, influenza, CMV and Epstein-Barr virus. A total of fewer than 200 TCR beta chains were listed by the study as associated with cytomegalovirus. The only immune exposure information available for the cohort was CMV serostatus. Because counts were too low, seventeen rarely observed V segments, including chromosome 9 orphons, were excluded from the earlier analysis of around 640 of the donors. In this cohort, only TCR beta chains were sequenced, and detectable features were limited by the absence of alpha or paired-chain data. An earlier analysis of around 500 of the donors showed that most TCR beta V segments appeared in productive rearrangements either about 87% or about 30% of the time, which broadly matched IMGT annotations. In a later genetic analysis, fewer N-insertions in productive TCRs were reported among donors in an Asian-associated ancestry cluster than the approximately 710-donor mean. Most TCR sequences were observed very rarely across donors, whereas some public TCRs were present in many individuals. Because HLA typing was missing for some donors at each locus, association tests included only the typed subset. Linkage disequilibrium might explain the correlated functional status among segregating V segments, but an unknown experimental factor could not be excluded. A few of the identified cytomegalovirus-associated TCR beta chains were confirmed in vitro to be specific for cytomegalovirus antigens. Roughly uniform sequencing depth across donors was assumed in presence/absence analyses, although this assumption may not hold. A cluster of highly shared sequence variants was judged likely to represent a technical artifact of the sequencing pipeline. A further reported finding was that TCR beta sequences accurately predicted the HLA-A and HLA-B alleles for most subjects in the first cohort. In a later analysis, the rate of TCR association differed among HLA loci, with DRB1 alleles having the most associated TCRs and HLA-C alleles having the fewest. When HLA alleles, especially DR and DQ, strongly co-occurred, TCR associations were difficult to assign to individual alleles. A later analysis associated about 17,000 TCR beta sequences with specific HLA alleles at a false discovery rate of 0.05.

Library preparation employed the immunoSEQ multiplex PCR assay. The multiplex PCR relied on a mix of 60 forward primers for TCR Vbeta segments and 13 reverse primers for TCR Jbeta segments. The CDR3 region of rearranged TCR beta genes was amplified from genomic DNA with a multiplex PCR assay. The amplified TCR beta libraries were sequenced on the Illumina HiSeq System as 87-base-pair reads. The study's own analysis went as follows. A later analysis tallied roughly 78 million unique TCR beta chains across the 666 repertoires, and about 12 million of those chains were shared by two or more donors. Raw reads were error-corrected and collapsed into unique sequences by a nearest-neighbor algorithm in which closely related sequences were merged to remove PCR and sequencing errors. To assign V, D and J gene segments, CDR3 sequences were aligned to IMGT reference sequences. Each retained sequence needed at least a six-nucleotide match to both a V gene segment and a J gene segment. Rearrangements were classified as productive when the CDR3 lacked stop codons and remained in frame with V and J, and all other rearrangements were classified as non-productive. Following IMGT convention, CDR3 was defined as the stretch from the second conserved V-encoded cysteine to the conserved J-encoded phenylalanine. In an earlier analysis of 587 of the donors, sequences lacking an unambiguous match to a single V gene segment were excluded. An earlier analysis of about 600 of the donors called V segments functional above 56.7% productive rearrangements and segregating when the between-donor standard deviation exceeded 5%. A statistical classification framework was built to diagnose cytomegalovirus status from the catalog of TCR beta chain sequences. V and J gene assignment, in a later analysis, came from comparing TCR nucleotide sequences with IMGT/GENE-DB human TR gene sequences. In a later analysis, CDR3 sequences and most-parsimonious VDJ recombination scenarios were assigned using the TCRdist pipeline. In a later analysis, each TCR beta chain was defined by its CDR3 amino acid sequence together with its V-gene family, and reads without a unique V-gene family were excluded. As a way to deal with suspected cross-contamination and a sequencing artifact, a later analysis dropped 450 to 600 nucleotide sequences that were highly shared and had low generation probability. A later analysis calculated a clonal expansion index for each public chain from normalized within-repertoire ranks of inferred template counts. Generation probabilities in a later analysis came from a VDJ recombination model fitted to out-of-frame rearrangements, and those results were checked against IGoR. In a later analysis, hypergeometric tests were used to score TCR-TCR, TCR-HLA and TCR-CMV co-occurrence, with a repertoire-size bias correction applied to TCR pairs. In a later analysis, false discovery rates were estimated by permuting HLA or CMV assignments 20 times. In a later analysis, co-occurring TCRs were grouped using DBSCAN, and TCRdist sequence similarity was added for clustering within HLA-allele-positive subsets. Repertoires with fewer than 30,000 or more than 120,000 public chains were left out of co-occurrence clustering, as were about five repertoires with anomalous nucleotide sharing. TCRdb mirrors the immuneACCESS table, restricted to in-frame sequences. Some clones are absent from its copies; in checked studies, under half trace to an unresolved V gene, and the reason for the others is unknown. V and J calls plus clone size are reproduced from that table; the DNA served to infer D and trimming. The sample data list about 120,000 clones, and roughly two thirds of these were observed just once. The ten largest clones add up to 1.6% of the sample.

The cohort consisted of some 730 healthy bone marrow donors. At the time of sampling, every cohort member was nominally healthy, though immune exposures that went unrecorded were likely present. The donor was CMV seropositive and belonged to the group of a few hundred seropositive cohort members. Each donor provided a peripheral blood sample, and peripheral blood mononuclear cells were used for TCR beta sequencing. Genomic DNA was extracted from the blood cell samples with the Qiagen DNeasy Blood Extraction Kit. Material: PBMCs. The sequence was obtained from a man in his thirties or forties in good health and CMV-seropositive.

In nucleotides, the sequence is TGTGCCAGCAGCCGGGAGAGCGGATTGAACACCGGGGAGCTGTTTTTT. Its protein is CASSRESGLNTGELFF. The chain joins TRBV14 to TRBJ2-2; the D segment could be TRBD2, given 5 matching bases. Measured from the cysteine to the phenylalanine, the CDR3 is 16 residues long. Only the CDR3 DNA stays, 48 bases, in frame from base 1. V loses 4 bases of germline sequence and J loses 1 base, and the interval between the two ends is 13 bases. CDR1 and CDR2, per the germline V gene, are SGHDN and FVKESK.